The table lists the clone carrying this T cell receptor (beta chain) with many counts. What it binds is not known. This entry belongs to a study of regulatory T cells in long-lasting Graves disease. Study-wide results and limits: Persistent disease preferred TRBV28, TRBJ1-2 and TRBJ2-5; new disease, TRBV20-1 and TRBJ2-1.

Time point specified: newly diagnosed GD, antithyroid drugs for less than 3 months. The TCR library was made from RNA that had been extracted from PBMCs in TRIzol. Building the TCR beta libraries relied on iRepertoire HTBI primers, and CDR3 regions underwent Arm-PCR. Via MiXCR, TCRdb re-called the multiplex PCR reads, giving one row per CDR3 protein. The table shows about 460,000 distinct CDR3 sequences, with approximately 14% occurring only once. The CDR3 totals 18 residues. V gave up 10 bases and J gave up 2 bases; unmatched junction bases: 14. The germline CDR1 and CDR2 sequences are MDHEN and SYDVKM. The sample was also linked to a second study, of T cells in Graves' hyperthyroidism and ophthalmopathy. Per that study: The HTBI set primed first-round TCR CDR3 RT-PCR. Most expanded thyroid clonotypes above 0.001 recurred in blood.

This TCR was sampled from a woman aged 45 to 65 with Graves disease. Here the sequenced sample was peripheral blood mononuclear cells (PBMCs), taken at new diagnosis, from a patient treated with antithyroid drugs. This chain uses TRBV28 with TRBJ2-1; 13 nucleotides match TRBD2. CDR3 DNA: TGTGCCATCAAGGGTACTAGCGGGAGGGCCGAGACCTACAATGAGCAGTTCTTC. Amino acid sequence: CAIKGTSGRAETYNEQFF.